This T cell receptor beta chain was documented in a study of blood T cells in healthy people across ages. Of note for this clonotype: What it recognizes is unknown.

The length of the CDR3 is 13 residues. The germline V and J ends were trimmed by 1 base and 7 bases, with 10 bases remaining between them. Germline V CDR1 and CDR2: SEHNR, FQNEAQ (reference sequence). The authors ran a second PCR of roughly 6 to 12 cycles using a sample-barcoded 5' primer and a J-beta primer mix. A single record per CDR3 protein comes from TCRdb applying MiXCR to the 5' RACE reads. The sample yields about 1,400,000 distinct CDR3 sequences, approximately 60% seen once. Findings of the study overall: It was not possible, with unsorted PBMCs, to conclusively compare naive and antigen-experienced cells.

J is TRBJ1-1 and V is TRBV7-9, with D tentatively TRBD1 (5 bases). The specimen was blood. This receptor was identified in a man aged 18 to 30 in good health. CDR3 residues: CASSLVRDGEAFF. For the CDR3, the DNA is TGTGCCAGCAGCTTAGTCCGGGACGGTGAAGCTTTCTTT.